This is a list of T cell receptor beta chains from one sample in a study of OX40 agonist ivuxolimab in advanced cancers. Libraries were prepared by immunoSEQ multiplex PCR; TCRdb keeps only in-frame clonotypes and omits some of them. The sample carries fewer than 130,000 clones, approximately 89% recorded once. The specimen comprised CD4+ or CD8+ T cells sorted from blood, sampled in a trial of the OX40 agonist ivuxolimab. These receptors came from an adult with an advanced solid tumor such as melanoma, head and neck, liver or kidney cancer. Both conserved end residues are part of each CDR3. Each record gives: D gene, J gene, V gene, clone size, CDR3 length, CDR3 DNA, CDR3 protein. D genes are given only for firm matches. The size field is filled for only some rows; it gives once, few, many or a size class.

. TRBJ1-1 TRBV6-5 . 13 TGTGCCAGCAAGGGGGGTCTGAACACTGAAGCTTTCTTT CASKGGLNTEAFF
TRBD1 TRBJ1-1 TRBV6-5 . 15 TGTGCCACAAAACCGGGACAGGGGGCAAACACTGAAGCTTTCTTT CATKPGQGANTEAFF
. TRBJ1-6 TRBV11-2 . 13 TGTGCCAGCAGCCCGAGTCCCCATTCACCCCTCCACTTT CASSPSPHSPLHF
TRBD2 TRBJ2-1 TRBV15 . 14 TGTGCCACCAGCAGGGGGACTAGCTTGAATGAGCAGTTCTTC CATSRGTSLNEQFF
. TRBJ2-6 TRBV19 . 18 TGTGCCAGTAGTCATTCTAGGGCCAGGGTCTCTGGGGCCAACGTCCTGACTTTC CASSHSRARVSGANVLTF
. TRBJ2-1 TRBV4-1 . 14 TGCGCCAGCAGCCCCCAGGCAGTTTACAATGAGCAGTTCTTC CASSPQAVYNEQFF
TRBD1 TRBJ1-1 TRBV9 . 16 TGTGCCAGCAGCGTTGGGACAGGGGCCCTGGGCACTGAAGCTTTCTTT CASSVGTGALGTEAFF
TRBD1 TRBJ1-1 TRBV28 once 14 TGTGCCAGCAGGATACAGGGGGCGAGAGGTGAAGCTTTCTTT CASRIQGARGEAFF
. TRBJ2-1 TRBV6-4 . 17 TGTGCCAGCAGTGACTCGACCGGGACGGATAGATACAATGAGCAGTTCTTC CASSDSTGTDRYNEQFF
. TRBJ2-7 TRBV15 . 14 TGTGCCACCAGCTATCAGACTGCGGGGTACGAGCAGTACTTC CATSYQTAGYEQYF
. TRBJ1-5 TRBV19 . 13 TGTGCCAGTAGTATATCACCCTTTGTGACCCAGCATTTT CASSISPFVTQHF
. TRBJ1-2 TRBV27 once 14 TGTGCCAGTGCCGGGAATTATATAGGAGGGGGCTACACCTTC CASAGNYIGGGYTF
. TRBJ1-3 TRBV19 . 13 TGTGCCAGTAGTAGCAGCCTTGGAAACACCATATATTTT CASSSSLGNTIYF
TRBD1 TRBJ2-2 TRBV7-2 . 16 TGTGCCAGCAGGGTTCGGGTCACAGGGGCCGTCGGGGAGCTGTTTTTT CASRVRVTGAVGELFF
TRBD1 TRBJ2-5 TRBV19 . 16 TGTGCCAGTAGTCCGTGGCAGGGGGCTAGGGGAGAGACCCAGTACTTC CASSPWQGARGETQYF
. TRBJ2-7 TRBV13 once 15 TGTGCCAGCAGCTTAAGAGGCGACGGGACAAACGAGCAGTACTTC CASSLRGDGTNEQYF
. TRBJ2-3 TRBV6-5 many 13 TGTGCCAGCAGTCAAGGGTCTCAGGGTACGCAGTATTTT CASSQGSQGTQYF
. TRBJ2-3 TRBV4-1 . 14 TGCGCCAGCAGCCAAGATCTTAGCCTGAGTACGCAGTATTTT CASSQDLSLSTQYF
TRBD1 TRBJ2-7 TRBV5-4 . 14 TGTGCCAGCAGCACCCGGACAGGTCCCTACGAGCAGTACTTC CASSTRTGPYEQYF
. TRBJ2-7 TRBV6-6 . 14 TGTGCCAGCAGTTACCACCTAGTAGGGTACGAGCAGTACTTC CASSYHLVGYEQYF
. TRBJ1-1 TRBV6-5 few 14 TGTGCCAGCAGTCCGGACGGACAGAACACTGAAGCTTTCTTT CASSPDGQNTEAFF
. TRBJ2-1 TRBV7-3 . 13 TGTGCCAGCAGCTTAACTAGAAGTAATGAGCAGTTCTTC CASSLTRSNEQFF
. TRBJ1-4 TRBV18 few 15 TGTGCCAGCTCACCAATTGGCGCAACTAATGAAAAACTGTTTTTT CASSPIGATNEKLFF
. TRBJ1-3 TRBV2 . 11 TGTGCCAGCAGCCGGGCGGTCACCATATATTTT CASSRAVTIYF